This TCR beta chain comes out of a study of beta chain features in type 1 diabetes (dated by TCRdb to between 2018 and 2020). Regarding the study in general: Patients and healthy donors did not differ in mean age, gender distribution, total cell number or subset yield. Across all samples, roughly 110,000,000 sorted cells were examined, and cell number per subset correlated strongly with RNA yield. In the study, TCRB repertoires of sorted circulating CD4+ T cell subsets from recently diagnosed type 1 diabetes patients were compared with those of matched healthy donors. Regulatory and stem cell-like memory subsets were obtained from only 8 patients and roughly 8 healthy donors, while naive and central memory subsets were obtained from all 30 or so donors.

On this clone: The antigen this receptor binds is unknown. No base-level quality is on record; no much larger clone is a single base apart.

The entire isolated RNA was reverse transcribed using the High Capacity cDNA Reverse Transcription Kit, and thus expressed TCRB transcripts were sequenced. Deep immunoSEQ sequencing was applied to naive, central memory and regulatory T cell samples, giving an average of about 3.8 million total reads per sample. Sorted cells were lysed in RLT buffer and RNA was extracted with DNase-treated RNeasy Micro or Mini kits, depending on cell number. Each cell subset was processed separately to prevent cross-contamination, with patient and healthy donor samples processed together. The immunoSEQ multiplex PCR was used to amplify TCRB sequences from cDNA, yielding 87-bp fragments that span the CDR3 region. Amplicons were sequenced on the Illumina HiSeq platform. As for the authors' bioinformatics: PCR bias was corrected computationally using synthetic template baselines, and reads within Hamming distance 2 were collapsed, with unmergeable singletons discarded. Reads were aligned against IMGT so that V, D and J genes, CDR3 length and insertions or deletions at six rearrangement sites could be assigned. Within each subset, clonotype counts were normalized to the number of sorted cells before true diversity and Gini coefficients were calculated with the tcR R package. Repertoire sharing was quantified using the overlap coefficient calculated on TCRB nucleotide sequences. As a proxy for the pre-selection repertoire, out-of-frame TCRB sequences from naive cells were analyzed. TCRdb retrieved this table from immuneACCESS and kept in-frame rearrangements only. Not all clones are present; in checked studies, unresolved V genes account for under half, and no reason is known for the remainder. D and trimming come from the DNA, and the V and J calls and clone size come from that table. Recorded for this sample are hundreds of thousands of clones; roughly 13% of them occurred a single time. The top ten clones comprise 0.017% of the sample.

Each donor gave one peripheral blood draw, about 100 mL on average, collected into heparinised tubes. A BD FACSAria II and a panel including CD45RO, CCR7, CD25, CD127, CD95 and CD27 were used to sort naive, central memory, regulatory and stem cell-like memory CD4+ T cells. A purity above 95% was achieved for all sorted populations. Right away, PBMCs were isolated by Lymphoprep density gradient centrifugation and were stained directly, with no culture step. So that batch effects would be minimized, each experiment stained and sorted samples in pairs, pairing one healthy donor with one patient. Inclusive of the bounding cysteine and phenylalanine, the CDR3 is 15 residues long. The sequence is cut down to CDR3 DNA, 45 bases in frame from base 1. The germline V gene (reference sequence) yields MNHEY for CDR1 and SMNVEV for CDR2. Relative to germline, V is 4 bases shorter and J is 1 base shorter, with 14 bases between their ends.

Broader findings and caveats from the paper: Sequencing cDNA rather than genomic DNA could over-represent highly expressing activated cells, although activation and CD3 levels did not differ between groups. Shorter templates might have been favored by PCR, but patient and control samples were amplified and corrected together, so both groups would have been affected equally by any skew. Only small numbers of individuals were included in the HLA sub-analyses, which left unresolved whether HLA type had any influence on TCRB rearrangement. Naive, central memory and regulatory TCRB repertoires appeared to be more alike among patients than among healthy donors. A moderate but significant shortening of TCRB CDR3 length was observed in type 1 diabetes patients in all four CD4+ subsets. Patients with type 1 diabetes made fewer insertions and deleted more nucleotides at VDJ recombination sites, implying thymic rearrangement abnormalities.

Sequences were obtained from naive CD4+ T cells from blood. The cell subset or site tag for this specimen amounts to: true naive CD4+ T cells. The rearranged chain carries TRBV27 and TRBJ2-7, with no D gene named confidently. This TCR was recovered from a man between 18 and 35 years old in good health. CDR3 reads: CASSSSADRSYEQYF. The sequenced DNA is TGTGCCAGCAGTTCCTCCGCCGATCGGTCCTACGAGCAGTACTTC.